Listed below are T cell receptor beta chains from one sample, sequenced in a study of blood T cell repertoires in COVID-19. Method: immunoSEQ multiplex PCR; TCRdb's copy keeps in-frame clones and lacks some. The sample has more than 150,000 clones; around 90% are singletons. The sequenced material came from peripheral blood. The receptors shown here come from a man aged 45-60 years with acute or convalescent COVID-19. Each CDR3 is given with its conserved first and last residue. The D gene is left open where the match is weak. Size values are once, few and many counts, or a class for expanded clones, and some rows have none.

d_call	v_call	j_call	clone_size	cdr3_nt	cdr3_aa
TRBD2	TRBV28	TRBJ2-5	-	TGTGCCAGCAGAGGGAGCGGGGCGTGGGAGACCCAGTACTTC	CASRGSGAWETQYF
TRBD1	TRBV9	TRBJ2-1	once	TGTGCCAGCAGCGTCCCGGGACAGGCAGGGAATGAGCAGTTCTTC	CASSVPGQAGNEQFF
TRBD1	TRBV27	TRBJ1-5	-	TGTGCCAGCAGTTCCCGGACAGGGGGCCCGCTTCAGCCCCAGCATTTT	CASSSRTGGPLQPQHF
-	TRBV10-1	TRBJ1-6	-	TGCGCCAGCAGTGATATCCCGGCCAGGGCGAATAATTCACCCCTCCACTTT	CASSDIPARANNSPLHF
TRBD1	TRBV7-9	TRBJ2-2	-	TGTGCCAGCAGCTTCGAGACAGGGACCACCGGGGAGCTGTTTTTT	CASSFETGTTGELFF
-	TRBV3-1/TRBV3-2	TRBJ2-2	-	TGTGCCAGCAGCCAAGGAGGAAGGGAGCTGTTTTTT	CASSQGGRELFF
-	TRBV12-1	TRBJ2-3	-	TGTGCCAGCAGCCGCCGGGACAGGGTTTCAGATACGCAGTATTTT	CASSRRDRVSDTQYF
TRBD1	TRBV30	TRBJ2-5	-	TGTGCCTGGGGCCGGGACAGGGACCAAGAGACCCAGTACTTC	CAWGRDRDQETQYF
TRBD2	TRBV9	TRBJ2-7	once	TGTGCCAGCAGCGCAAAAGCGGGAGGGCCCTCCTACGAGCAGTACTTC	CASSAKAGGPSYEQYF
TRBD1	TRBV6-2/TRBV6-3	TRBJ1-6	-	TGTGCCAGCAGTGACAGGGCCAATTCACCCCTCCACTTT	CASSDRANSPLHF
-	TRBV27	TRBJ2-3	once	TGTGCCAGCAGTTTATCGAGGGCCGCAGATACGCAGTATTTT	CASSLSRAADTQYF
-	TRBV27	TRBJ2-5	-	TGTGCCAGCAGTTTATCGATAGCGAACCAAGAGACCCAGTACTTC	CASSLSIANQETQYF
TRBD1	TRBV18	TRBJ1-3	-	TGTGCCAGCTCACTCGAACGGGACAGGGTGGATTCTGCTGGAAACACCATATATTTT	CASSLERDRVDSAGNTIYF
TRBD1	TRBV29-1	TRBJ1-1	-	TGCAGCGTCGGTACAGGGGGCTCTGAAGCTTTCTTT	CSVGTGGSEAFF
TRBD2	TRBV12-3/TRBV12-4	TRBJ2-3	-	TGTGCCAGCAGTTCTAGCGGCAAGACGCAGTATTTT	CASSSSGKTQYF
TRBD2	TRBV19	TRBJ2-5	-	TGTGCCAGTAGTATACAGAGCGGGAGAAGGCGAGAGACCCAGTACTTC	CASSIQSGRRRETQYF
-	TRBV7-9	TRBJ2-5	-	TGTGCCAGCAGCTTGGCTGGGGCAGAGACCCAGTACTTC	CASSLAGAETQYF
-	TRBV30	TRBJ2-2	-	TGTGCCTGCCGAGTGAACACCGGGGAGCTGTTTTTT	CACRVNTGELFF
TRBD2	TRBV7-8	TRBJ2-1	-	TGTGCCAGCAGCCTAGGGGGACTAGCGGTACCTCGGGGGTTCTTC	CASSLGGLAVPRGFF
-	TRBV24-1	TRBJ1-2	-	TGTGCCACCAGTGGAGGACAGTACTATGGCTACACCTTC	CATSGGQYYGYTF
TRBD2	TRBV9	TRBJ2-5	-	TGTGCCAGCAGCGCACAACCGACTAGCGGGAGTGAGACCCAGTACTTC	CASSAQPTSGSETQYF
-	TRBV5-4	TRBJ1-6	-	TGTGCCAGCAGCTCGGGGGAATCACCCCTCCACTTT	CASSSGESPLHF
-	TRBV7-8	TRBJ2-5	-	TGTGCCAGCAGCTTAGTGTTCGGCCAGGGGGAGACCCAGTACTTC	CASSLVFGQGETQYF
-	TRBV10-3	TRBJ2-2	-	TGTGCCATCAGTGAATGGCAGGCGAACACCGGGGAGCTGTTTTTT	CAISEWQANTGELFF
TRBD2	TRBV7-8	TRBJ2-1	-	TGTGCCAGCAGCCGAGCGGGGGGGTCCTACAATGAGCAGTTCTTC	CASSRAGGSYNEQFF
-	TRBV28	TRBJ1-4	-	TGTGCCAGCAGTTTACAGGAAAAACTGTTTTTT	CASSLQEKLFF
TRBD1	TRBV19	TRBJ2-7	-	TGTGCCAGTAGTAGAACCGGGACAGGGGGCTCCTACGAGCAGTACTTC	CASSRTGTGGSYEQYF
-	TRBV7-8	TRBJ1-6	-	TGTGCCAGCAGCCAGACAGTGGAGACTTCACCCCTCCACTTT	CASSQTVETSPLHF
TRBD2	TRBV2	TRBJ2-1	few	TGTGCCAGCCCCCCCCGGACTAGCGGGAGCGGCTTTGGTGAGCAGTTCTTC	CASPPRTSGSGFGEQFF
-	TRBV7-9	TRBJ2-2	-	TGTGCCAGCAGCTTTCCGGGACAAAACACCGGGGAGCTGTTTTTT	CASSFPGQNTGELFF
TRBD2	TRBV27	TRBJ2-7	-	TGTGCCAGCAGTCCGGGACTAGGGTCCCTCGAGCAGTACTTC	CASSPGLGSLEQYF
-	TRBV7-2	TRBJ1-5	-	TGTGCCAGCAGCCAGGGCACCTATAGCAATCAGCCCCAGCATTTT	CASSQGTYSNQPQHF